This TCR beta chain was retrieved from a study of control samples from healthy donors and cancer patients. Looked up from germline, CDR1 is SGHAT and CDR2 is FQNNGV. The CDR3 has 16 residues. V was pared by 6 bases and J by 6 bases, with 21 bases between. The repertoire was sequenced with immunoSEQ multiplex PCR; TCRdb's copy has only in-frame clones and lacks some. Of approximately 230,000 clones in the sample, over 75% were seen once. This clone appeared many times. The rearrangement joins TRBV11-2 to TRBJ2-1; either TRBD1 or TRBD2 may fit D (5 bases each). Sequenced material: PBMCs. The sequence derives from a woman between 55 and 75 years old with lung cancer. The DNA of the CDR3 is TGTGCCAGCAGTCTCCGGGGCGAGACCTGGATCAATGAGCAGTTCTTC. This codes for CASSLRGETWINEQFF.